The T cell receptor beta chain under discussion was sequenced for a study of human T cells and chemical hapten exposure. The wider study: Largely, small differences in pooled library volume made per-sample TCR yields vary.

This clonotype has just a few counts. Time point reported: patch test 2, 6 weeks after DPC sensitization. Treatment meaning: therapeutic diphenylcyclopropenone sensitization with weekly scalp DPC. Trimming shortened V by 0 bases and J by 8 bases, and 13 bases separated the two germline ends. Germline V lookup: CDR1 MNHEY, CDR2 SMNVEV (reference sequence). The CDR3 spans 14 residues. The authors' processing: Between about 23,224 and 700,000 TCRs appeared in each sample, and the median stood at about 93,000. TCRdb independently ran MiXCR on the RACE reads; one entry per CDR3 protein. These V and J calls derive from TCRdb rather than the authors' analysis. The repertoire holds a few hundred thousand distinct CDR3 sequences, with about 6% as singletons.

The receptor was isolated from a woman under 30 with alopecia areata. Some clones in this sample may be carry-over from other donors' samples. Sequences were derived from whole blood, sampled in connection with sensitization to the hapten diphenylcyclopropenone (DPC). The chain uses TRBV27 and TRBJ1-2; D unresolved. The CDR3 coding sequence is TGTGCCAGCAGTTTATCGCCCAGCGGGAAGGGCTACACCTTC. Residues: CASSLSPSGKGYTF.